This T cell receptor beta chain derives from a study of T cells after yellow fever vaccination. Each CDR3 protein gets one entry after TCRdb re-called the 5' RACE reads with MiXCR. The table records 500,000 to 650,000 distinct CDR3 sequences, 12% of them present only once. This clonotype has just a few counts. Germline V gives CDR1 LGHDT, CDR2 YNNKEL (reference sequence). The CDR3 extends over 14 amino acids. With 4 bases removed from V and 7 bases from J, the gap between germline ends came to 14 bases. The material was PBMCs, obtained on the day of the yellow fever booster vaccination. The clonotype comes from a man under 40 who received the YFV17D yellow fever vaccine. J is TRBJ2-1 and V is TRBV3-1; the D is unclear. The CDR3 region is CASSPPRVNNEQFF. CDR3 DNA: TGTGCCAGCAGCCCCCCTAGGGTTAATAATGAGCAGTTCTTC.